This T cell receptor beta chain was retrieved from a study of cytomegalovirus exposure and HLA in healthy donors. 13 Jbeta primers and 60 Vbeta primers were used for the PCR. Generated by immunoSEQ multiplex PCR, the TCRdb table keeps only in-frame clones and is missing some. The sample lists 98,000 or so clones; around 10% were seen once. Donors were ostensibly healthy at sampling, although undocumented immune exposures were probable. Germline V gene lookup returns CDR1 MNHEY and CDR2 SVGAGI. The CDR3 runs to 15 residues. Trimming pared 2 bases from V and 8 bases from J, leaving 15 bases between. Sequences were obtained from PBMCs. V is TRBV6-5 and J is TRBJ1-4; D is perhaps TRBD1 (5 bases). This sequence was found in a man aged 35 to 55 in good health and CMV-seropositive. The CDR3 sequence: CASSYVVKGAEKLFF. Here the CDR3 DNA reads TGTGCCAGCAGTTACGTTGTGAAAGGGGCGGAAAAACTGTTTTTT.